The text below deals with one T cell receptor beta chain. The RNA, about 0.5 to 1 ug, was put through reverse transcription using random hexamers. TCRdb used MiXCR to reprocess the immunoSEQ multiplex PCR reads, holding one entry per CDR3 protein. In the table there are roughly 150,000 distinct CDR3 sequences, around 95% of which are singletons. These data originate in a study of CD8 T cells in Susac syndrome. The CDR3 sequence is 16 residues long. Trimming took 6 bases from V and 0 from J; bases not matched to a gene: 9. The TCR sequence derives from a human donor with multiple sclerosis. The chain combines TRBV12-3 or TRBV12-4 with TRBJ2-3; 7 bases fit TRBD1. Sequenced sample: CD8+ T cells from PBMCs. The CDR3 DNA is TGTGCCAGCAGCCCCAAGACAGGGTTAAGCACAGATACGCAGTATTTT. As protein: CASSPKTGLSTDTQYF.